The rows below give T cell receptor beta chains drawn from one sample of a study of blood T cell repertoires in COVID-19. TCRdb's table, derived via immunoSEQ multiplex PCR, lists solely in-frame clones and lacks some. The table includes approximately 80,000 clones, around 88% detected once. Sequenced material: peripheral blood. The receptors shown here come from an elderly woman with acute or convalescent COVID-19. The CDR3 runs from the conserved cysteine through the conserved F or W. Fields, in order: CDR3 protein, D gene, J gene, V gene. A D gene is named only where the DNA matches it firmly.

cdr3_aa: CAWGRRGGGTGELFF
d_call: TRBD2
j_call: TRBJ2-2
v_call: TRBV30

cdr3_aa: CASSIDGWSYNEQFF
d_call: -
j_call: TRBJ2-1
v_call: TRBV19

cdr3_aa: CASRPGQGAGNSPLHF
d_call: TRBD1
j_call: TRBJ1-6
v_call: TRBV2

cdr3_aa: CASSIRLAGGEQYF
d_call: TRBD2
j_call: TRBJ2-7
v_call: TRBV5-4

cdr3_aa: CASSLRTSGSRSYEQYF
d_call: TRBD2
j_call: TRBJ2-7
v_call: TRBV5-6

cdr3_aa: CSVNRGGSSYEQYF
d_call: -
j_call: TRBJ2-7
v_call: TRBV29-1

cdr3_aa: CASSYGQPKETQYF
d_call: -
j_call: TRBJ2-5
v_call: TRBV6-2/TRBV6-3

cdr3_aa: CATSRRTMGNEQFF
d_call: -
j_call: TRBJ2-1
v_call: TRBV15

cdr3_aa: CASRGTGINEKLFF
d_call: TRBD1
j_call: TRBJ1-4
v_call: TRBV25-1

cdr3_aa: CASSRERNTEAFF
d_call: -
j_call: TRBJ1-1
v_call: TRBV19

cdr3_aa: CAWRRQGDNSPLHF
d_call: TRBD1
j_call: TRBJ1-6
v_call: TRBV30

cdr3_aa: CATGGQGRYGYTF
d_call: -
j_call: TRBJ1-2
v_call: TRBV19

cdr3_aa: CAISESRGLGGANVLTF
d_call: -
j_call: TRBJ2-6
v_call: TRBV10-3

cdr3_aa: CASRSQGFGNTIYF
d_call: -
j_call: TRBJ1-3
v_call: TRBV6-5

cdr3_aa: CASSQEAQRAGGKDTQYF
d_call: TRBD1
j_call: TRBJ2-3
v_call: TRBV3-1/TRBV3-2

cdr3_aa: CASSVGPTNTANTGELFF
d_call: -
j_call: TRBJ2-2
v_call: TRBV9

cdr3_aa: CSVEIPSEGRGYTF
d_call: -
j_call: TRBJ1-2
v_call: TRBV29-1

cdr3_aa: CASSESGGAYNEQFF
d_call: -
j_call: TRBJ2-1
v_call: TRBV6-1

cdr3_aa: CASSRGFSAAFEMHEQFF
d_call: -
j_call: TRBJ2-1
v_call: TRBV7-6

cdr3_aa: CASSGIRGFYGYTF
d_call: TRBD1
j_call: TRBJ1-2
v_call: TRBV6-2/TRBV6-3

cdr3_aa: CASSIDLGVQETQYF
d_call: -
j_call: TRBJ2-5
v_call: TRBV19

cdr3_aa: CASSLIAGQSSGNTIYF
d_call: -
j_call: TRBJ1-3
v_call: TRBV7-9

cdr3_aa: CATSRDPLGTDTQYF
d_call: -
j_call: TRBJ2-3
v_call: TRBV15

cdr3_aa: CASSSADRPEKLFF
d_call: -
j_call: TRBJ1-4
v_call: TRBV13

cdr3_aa: CASSYGTQNTGELFF
d_call: -
j_call: TRBJ2-2
v_call: TRBV5-8

cdr3_aa: CAWSITSGLEQYF
d_call: TRBD2
j_call: TRBJ2-7
v_call: TRBV30

cdr3_aa: CASSRGQGYGYTF
d_call: TRBD1
j_call: TRBJ1-2
v_call: TRBV14

cdr3_aa: CASSPGLPRNEKLFF
d_call: -
j_call: TRBJ1-4
v_call: TRBV19

cdr3_aa: CASSTITGTSLANEQFF
d_call: TRBD2
j_call: TRBJ2-1
v_call: TRBV27

cdr3_aa: CASSQGGSAALHF
d_call: TRBD1
j_call: TRBJ1-6
v_call: TRBV12-3/TRBV12-4

cdr3_aa: CASRPGVFNSPLHF
d_call: -
j_call: TRBJ1-6
v_call: TRBV3-1/TRBV3-2

cdr3_aa: CASRKTQGDTGELFF
d_call: TRBD1
j_call: TRBJ2-2
v_call: TRBV7-9

cdr3_aa: CASRTGRDTEAFF
d_call: TRBD1
j_call: TRBJ1-1
v_call: TRBV6-5

cdr3_aa: CSVEDLGLAGKTDTQYF
d_call: TRBD2
j_call: TRBJ2-3
v_call: TRBV29-1

cdr3_aa: CASSPVAEETQYF
d_call: -
j_call: TRBJ2-5
v_call: TRBV5-4

cdr3_aa: CASSGGFMNSDIQYF
d_call: -
j_call: TRBJ2-4
v_call: TRBV19

cdr3_aa: CASSRLAGAGEQYF
d_call: TRBD2
j_call: TRBJ2-7
v_call: TRBV7-9

cdr3_aa: CASSPSNSNQPQHF
d_call: -
j_call: TRBJ1-5
v_call: TRBV7-2

cdr3_aa: CASSSGLAITGELFF
d_call: TRBD2
j_call: TRBJ2-2
v_call: TRBV5-4